Below, 21 T cell receptor beta chains from the same sample are listed, as sequenced in a study of blood T cell repertoires in COVID-19. The assay was immunoSEQ multiplex PCR, and TCRdb's table has in-frame clones only and misses some. The sample includes around 300,000 clones, roughly 90% of them seen just once. The specimen was PBMCs or T cells enriched from blood (not recorded which). The receptors shown here come from a woman aged 45-60 years who had recovered from COVID-19.

V gene TRBV28 combines with J gene TRBJ2-5; 7 bases align to TRBD1. Germline CDR1 is MDHEN and CDR2 is SYDVKM. The V gene end was trimmed by 6 bases and the J gene end by 5 bases; junction bases not matched to a gene: 6. This CDR3 is built from 13 residues. The CDR3: CASRRQGRETQYF. The CDR3 nucleotides are TGTGCCAGCAGAAGACAGGGTCGGGAGACCCAGTACTTC.

The J gene is TRBJ2-7, the V gene TRBV10-3; possibly TRBD2 for D (5 bases). Germline CDR1 is ENHRY and CDR2 is SYGVKD. Trimming stripped 6 bases from V and 3 bases from J, with 18 bases between. This CDR3 spans 15 amino acids. In DNA, the CDR3 is TGTGCCATCAGGGGAGAGGAGGTTTCAGACTACGAGCAGTACTTC. Translated, it gives CAIRGEEVSDYEQYF.

The chain couples TRBV15 to TRBJ1-5; D gene uncertain. Trimming removed 0 bases at V and 4 bases at J, with 16 bases between. CDR1 and CDR2 from the germline V gene are LNHNV and YYDKDF (reference sequence). The CDR3 totals 17 residues. For the CDR3, the DNA is TGTGCCACCAGCAGAGATAATGCAGGCAGCCCGAATCAGCCCCAGCATTTT. Translated: CATSRDNAGSPNQPQHF.

Comment on this clone: At the DNA level, this CDR3 is encoded by other sequences in the same sample as well. The chain is built from TRBV28 and TRBJ2-7; D ambiguous. The length of the CDR3 is 12 residues. From germline, CDR1 is MDHEN and CDR2 SYDVKM. The V and J ends lost 8 bases and 3 bases respectively, with 11 bases between them. DNA of the CDR3: TGTGCCAGCCGGCAGGCGAACTACGAGCAGTACTTC. It translates to CASRQANYEQYF.

The chain recombines TRBV29-1 with TRBJ2-7, with 9 bases lining up with TRBD1. The CDR3 length is 14 residues. The V and J ends lost 1 base and 4 bases, in that order; junction bases with no gene match: 5. The germline gives CDR1 SQVTM, CDR2 ANQGSEA. CDR3 protein: CSVEAGTGLYEQYF. Here the CDR3 DNA reads TGCAGCGTTGAAGCCGGGACAGGGCTTTACGAGCAGTACTTC.

This chain joins TRBV30 and TRBJ1-6; 7 positions match TRBD1. With V trimmed by 0 bases and J by 5 bases, 7 bases remained unmatched. Looked up from germline, CDR1 is GTSNPN and CDR2 is SVGIG (reference sequence). This CDR3 is 16 amino acids long. CDR3 region: CAWSVRIGTDNSPLHF. CDR3 bases: TGTGCCTGGAGTGTACGGATAGGGACAGATAATTCACCCCTCCACTTT.

J is TRBJ1-1 and V is TRBV27; the match to TRBD1 covers 8 bases. The ends lost 3 bases at V and 0 bases at J; junction bases unmatched: 0. CDR1 MNHEY and CDR2 SMNVEV come from the germline V gene (reference sequence). The CDR3 spans 14 residues. DNA of the CDR3: TGTGCCAGCAGTTTCAGGGGGCTGAACACTGAAGCTTTCTTT. Its protein product is CASSFRGLNTEAFF.

Here the CDR3 reads CAFDSSGNTIYF. The CDR3 nucleotides read TGTGCCTTTGACAGCTCTGGAAACACCATATATTTT. This chain joins TRBV30 and TRBJ1-3; perhaps TRBD1 as D (5 bases). The length of the CDR3 is 12 residues. Germline lookup yields CDR1 GTSNPN and CDR2 SVGIG (reference sequence). V was shortened by 7 bases and J by 0 bases, with 7 bases between the two germline ends.

The chain uses TRBV5-4 and TRBJ2-3, with D tentatively TRBD2 (6 bases). The CDR3 consists of 14 residues. Germline CDR1 SGHNT, CDR2 YYREEE (reference sequence). Trimming shortened V by 5 bases and J by 1 base, and 11 bases separated the two germline ends. DNA of the CDR3: TGTGCCAGCAGTAAACGCGGGGGCACAGATACGCAGTATTTT. It translates to CASSKRGGTDTQYF.

The chain combines TRBV11-2 with TRBJ1-2; possibly TRBD1 for D (5 bases). This CDR3 has 14 residues. Germline V gives CDR1 SGHAT, CDR2 FQNNGV. V shed 2 bases and J shed 2 bases, with 9 bases lying between them. This CDR3 reads CASSLQGSNYGYTF. The CDR3 nucleotides are TGTGCCAGCAGCTTACAGGGATCCAACTATGGCTACACCTTC.

The chain uses TRBV2 and TRBJ1-1; the D is unclear. CDR1 SNHLY and CDR2 FYNNEI come from the germline V gene. Trimming left V 2 bases short and J 0 bases short, with 4 bases between. The CDR3 is made up of 13 amino acids. The CDR3 DNA reads TGTGCCAGCAGTGAATCCGTGAACACTGAAGCTTTCTTT. Translated, it gives CASSESVNTEAFF.

V gene TRBV7-9 combines with J gene TRBJ1-2; a weak D match, TRBD1 (6 bases). V was cut by 5 bases and J by 2 bases, with 12 bases left in between. Germline CDR1 is SEHNR and CDR2 is FQNEAQ (reference sequence). The CDR3 has 14 residues. As DNA, the CDR3 is TGTGCCAGCAGCCTCAACACAGGGAACTATGGCTACACCTTC. It encodes CASSLNTGNYGYTF.

The chain combines TRBV19 with TRBJ2-2; 8 nucleotides match TRBD1. Trimming at V came to 6 bases and at J to 4 bases, leaving 7 bases not matched to a gene. This CDR3 spans 15 amino acids. Per germline, CDR1 LNHDA and CDR2 SQIVND (reference sequence). The CDR3 loop reads CASRDRGLSTGELFF. CDR3 bases: TGTGCCAGTAGAGACAGGGGCCTGTCCACCGGGGAGCTGTTTTTT.

The V and J genes are TRBV6-2 or TRBV6-3 and TRBJ1-4, with D possibly matching TRBD1 (6 bases). Between the trimmed V and J ends, which lost 5 bases and 8 bases, there was a span of 15 bases. The CDR3 extends over 14 amino acids. The germline V gene has CDR1 MNHEY and CDR2 SVGEGT. The CDR3 sequence is CASSLRDIKEKLFF. As DNA, the CDR3 is TGTGCCAGCAGTCTCCGGGACATAAAGGAAAAACTGTTTTTT.

The rearrangement joins TRBV28 to TRBJ1-5; tentatively, D is TRBD1 (5 bases). Germline assignment: CDR1 MDHEN and CDR2 SYDVKM. V was shortened by 1 base and J by 7 bases, with 17 bases between the two germline ends. The CDR3 has 16 residues. The CDR3: CASSLFRQGRGQPQHF. The CDR3 DNA is TGTGCCAGCAGTTTATTTCGGCAGGGAAGGGGACAGCCCCAGCATTTT.

The chain has TRBV28 and TRBJ2-2; 10 bases agree with TRBD2. The CDR3 runs 15 residues. V gave up 6 bases and J gave up 0 bases; unmatched junction bases: 1. Germline V gene data show CDR1 as MDHEN and CDR2 as SYDVKM. DNA of the CDR3: TGTGCCAGCAGGCTAGCGGGAGCGAACACCGGGGAGCTGTTTTTT. Translation: CASRLAGANTGELFF. Full variable domain (rest looked up from reference TRBV28 and TRBJ2-2): DVKVTQSSRYLVKRTGEKVFLECVQDMDHENMFWYRQDPGLGLRLIYFSYDVKMKEKGDIPEGYSVSREKKERFSLILESASTNQTSMYLCASRLAGANTGELFFGEGSRLTVL.

The rearrangement joins TRBV12-3 or TRBV12-4 to TRBJ2-1; no clear D gene. The CDR3 extends over 13 amino acids. Trimming took 8 bases from V and 4 from J, leaving 12 bases between them. The CDR3 sequence is CASGRGRYNEQFF. CDR3 nucleotide sequence: TGTGCCAGCGGCCGTGGGCGTTACAATGAGCAGTTCTTC.

The chain carries TRBV6-5 and TRBJ1-3; possible D gene TRBD1, 6 bases. Per germline, CDR1 MNHEY and CDR2 SVGAGI. Trimming shortened V by 7 bases and J by 0 bases, and 7 bases separated the two germline ends. The CDR3 contains 13 residues. CDR3 residues: CASTDSSGNTIYF. The CDR3 coding sequence is TGTGCCAGCACGGACAGCTCTGGAAACACCATATATTTT.

This clone was counted a single time. The rearrangement links TRBV28 to TRBJ1-2, with 10 bases lining up with TRBD1. The CDR3 is 15 amino acids. Germline V gives CDR1 MDHEN, CDR2 SYDVKM. Trimming removed 4 bases from V and 4 bases from J; junction bases left unmatched: 6. The CDR3 sequence: CASSSWGQGSYGYTF. The CDR3 DNA reads TGTGCCAGCAGTTCCTGGGGACAGGGGTCCTATGGCTACACCTTC.

This sequence joins TRBV7-6 and TRBJ2-5; 7 bases map to TRBD2. CDR1 is SGHVS and CDR2 is FNYEAQ in the germline V gene. V trimming: 5 bases; J trimming: 1 base; junction bases outside the gene matches: 10. The CDR3 runs to 16 residues. The CDR3 coding sequence is TGTGCCAGCAGCCCCAGGTTGCGGGAGAGCCAAGAGACCCAGTACTTC. Its protein is CASSPRLRESQETQYF.

This clone has more than one count but fewer than ten. The V and J genes are TRBV28 and TRBJ1-1, with a tentative D call TRBD1 (5 bases). The CDR3 is 15 amino acids. Germline CDR1 and CDR2: MDHEN and SYDVKM. The ends were cut back, 7 bases at V and 6 bases at J, with 21 bases in the middle. CDR3 region: CASTSSGTAVAEAFF. CDR3 DNA: TGTGCCAGCACCTCTTCGGGGACTGCAGTCGCTGAAGCTTTCTTT.